Listed below are T cell receptor beta chains from one sample, sequenced in a study of T cell changes during pregnancy in multiple sclerosis. The protocol was immunoSEQ multiplex PCR, while the TCRdb copy is restricted to in-frame clones and leaves out a portion. Counted here are about 96,000 clones, roughly 92% occurring once; the ten biggest clones make up over 2%. The sample in question was peripheral blood, obtained in the first trimester of pregnancy. These receptors all stem from a female donor with multiple sclerosis, enrolled in a pregnancy study. CDR3s include the opening cysteine and the closing phenylalanine or tryptophan. D genes are given only for firm matches. Expanded clones are given a class, and other clones once, few, many or no size at all.

CDR3 protein: CASSVWRGGSYEQYF
CDR3 DNA: TGTGCCAGCAGTGTCTGGAGGGGGGGCTCCTACGAGCAGTACTTC
V gene: TRBV28
D gene: .
J gene: TRBJ2-7
clone size: .

CDR3 protein: CASSSGGSHEQYF
CDR3 DNA: TGTGCCAGCAGCTCCGGAGGGTCCCACGAGCAGTACTTC
V gene: TRBV5-6
D gene: .
J gene: TRBJ2-7
clone size: .

CDR3 protein: CASARQGLGYEQYF
CDR3 DNA: TGCGCCAGCGCGAGACAGGGTCTAGGCTACGAGCAGTACTTC
V gene: TRBV10-2
D gene: TRBD1
J gene: TRBJ2-7
clone size: .

CDR3 protein: CARSLGLAGGPAKNIQYF
CDR3 DNA: TGTGCCAGAAGCTTGGGACTAGCGGGAGGGCCTGCCAAAAACATTCAGTACTTC
V gene: TRBV5-3
D gene: TRBD2
J gene: TRBJ2-4
clone size: .

CDR3 protein: CASSQGLAGYEQYF
CDR3 DNA: TGCGCCAGCAGCCAAGGACTAGCGGGGTACGAGCAGTACTTC
V gene: TRBV4-3
D gene: TRBD2
J gene: TRBJ2-7
clone size: .

CDR3 protein: CASSLEREGLAYEQYF
CDR3 DNA: TGTGCCAGCAGCTTAGAACGGGAGGGCCTCGCCTACGAGCAGTACTTC
V gene: TRBV7-2
D gene: TRBD2
J gene: TRBJ2-7
clone size: .

CDR3 protein: CASSHQLGFRGTGELFF
CDR3 DNA: TGCGCCAGCAGCCACCAACTTGGTTTTCGGGGAACCGGGGAGCTGTTTTTT
V gene: TRBV4-3
D gene: .
J gene: TRBJ2-2
clone size: .

CDR3 protein: CASSLDLRAGAGNTIYF
CDR3 DNA: TGTGCCAGCAGCTTGGACCTCCGGGCGGGGGCTGGAAACACCATATATTTT
V gene: TRBV5-6
D gene: .
J gene: TRBJ1-3
clone size: .

CDR3 protein: CASSLEGGRADTQYF
CDR3 DNA: TGTGCCAGCAGCTTAGAAGGCGGGCGGGCAGATACGCAGTATTTT
V gene: TRBV11-2
D gene: .
J gene: TRBJ2-3
clone size: .

CDR3 protein: CASSVTGGRETQYF
CDR3 DNA: TGTGCCAGCAGCGTGACAGGGGGTCGGGAGACCCAGTACTTC
V gene: TRBV5-4
D gene: TRBD1
J gene: TRBJ2-5
clone size: .

CDR3 protein: CASSQRQAMLSGANVLTF
CDR3 DNA: TGCGCCAGCAGCCAACGACAGGCTATGCTCTCTGGGGCCAACGTCCTGACTTTC
V gene: TRBV4-1
D gene: .
J gene: TRBJ2-6
clone size: .

CDR3 protein: CAGNIPGGISNEQFF
CDR3 DNA: TGTGCCGGTAACATTCCGGGAGGTATAAGTAATGAGCAGTTCTTC
V gene: TRBV2
D gene: TRBD2
J gene: TRBJ2-1
clone size: .

CDR3 protein: CASSLPGQGTHEQYF
CDR3 DNA: TGTGCCAGCAGCTTACCGGGACAGGGGACCCACGAGCAGTACTTC
V gene: TRBV5-5
D gene: TRBD1
J gene: TRBJ2-7
clone size: .

CDR3 protein: CATSRDVAGLAGGWASTDTQYF
CDR3 DNA: TGTGCCACCAGCAGAGATGTCGCGGGACTAGCGGGAGGATGGGCTAGCACAGATACGCAGTATTTT
V gene: TRBV15
D gene: TRBD2
J gene: TRBJ2-3
clone size: .

CDR3 protein: CATTGLADYEQYF
CDR3 DNA: TGTGCCACTACGGGACTAGCGGACTACGAGCAGTACTTC
V gene: TRBV28
D gene: TRBD2
J gene: TRBJ2-7
clone size: .

CDR3 protein: CASRERVYNEQFF
CDR3 DNA: TGTGCCAGCAGGGAACGGGTCTACAATGAGCAGTTCTTC
V gene: TRBV6-5
D gene: .
J gene: TRBJ2-1
clone size: .

CDR3 protein: CASSLGQGVRETQYF
CDR3 DNA: TGTGCCAGCAGCTTAGGGCAGGGGGTGCGGGAGACCCAGTACTTC
V gene: TRBV5-4
D gene: TRBD1
J gene: TRBJ2-5
clone size: once

CDR3 protein: CASSPEASGSTFSEQYF
CDR3 DNA: TGTGCCAGCAGCCCCGAGGCGTCAGGGTCCACATTCTCCGAGCAGTACTTC
V gene: TRBV7-2
D gene: .
J gene: TRBJ2-7
clone size: .

CDR3 protein: CATSTGGPEKLFF
CDR3 DNA: TGTGCCACCTCGACAGGGGGGCCTGAAAAACTGTTTTTT
V gene: TRBV19
D gene: TRBD1
J gene: TRBJ1-4
clone size: .

CDR3 protein: CASSNPGRFYGYTF
CDR3 DNA: TGTGCCAGTAGTAATCCCGGCAGGTTCTATGGCTACACCTTC
V gene: TRBV19
D gene: .
J gene: TRBJ1-2
clone size: .

CDR3 protein: CASSLTAGEQYF
CDR3 DNA: TGCGCCAGCAGCTTGACAGCGGGGGAGCAGTACTTC
V gene: TRBV5-1
D gene: TRBD2
J gene: TRBJ2-7
clone size: .

CDR3 protein: CASRAGLNGANVLTF
CDR3 DNA: TGTGCCAGCAGGGCAGGACTAAATGGGGCCAACGTCCTGACTTTC
V gene: TRBV2
D gene: .
J gene: TRBJ2-6
clone size: .

CDR3 protein: CASSRQVYEQYF
CDR3 DNA: TGTGCCAGCAGCCGACAGGTCTACGAGCAGTACTTC
V gene: TRBV6-1
D gene: .
J gene: TRBJ2-7
clone size: .